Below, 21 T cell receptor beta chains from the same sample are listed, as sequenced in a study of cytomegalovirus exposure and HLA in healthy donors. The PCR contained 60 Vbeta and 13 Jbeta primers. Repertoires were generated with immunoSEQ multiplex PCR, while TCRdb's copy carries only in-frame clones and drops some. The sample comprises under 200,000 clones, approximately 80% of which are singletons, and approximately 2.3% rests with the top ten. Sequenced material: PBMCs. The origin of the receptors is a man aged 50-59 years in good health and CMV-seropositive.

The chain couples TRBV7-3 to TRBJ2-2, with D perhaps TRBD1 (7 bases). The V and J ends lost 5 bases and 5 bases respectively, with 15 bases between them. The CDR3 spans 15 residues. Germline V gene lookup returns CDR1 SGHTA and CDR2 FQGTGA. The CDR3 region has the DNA TGTGCCAGCAGCCCAGGGGGACTGGGGACCGGGGAGCTGTTTTTT. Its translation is CASSPGGLGTGELFF.

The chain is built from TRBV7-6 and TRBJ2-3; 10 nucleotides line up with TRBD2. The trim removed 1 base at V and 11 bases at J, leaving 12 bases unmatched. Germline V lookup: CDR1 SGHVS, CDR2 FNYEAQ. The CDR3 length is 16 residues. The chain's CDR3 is CASSLDTSGMMRGQYF. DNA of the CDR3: TGTGCCAGCAGCTTAGATACTAGCGGGATGATGAGGGGGCAGTATTTT.

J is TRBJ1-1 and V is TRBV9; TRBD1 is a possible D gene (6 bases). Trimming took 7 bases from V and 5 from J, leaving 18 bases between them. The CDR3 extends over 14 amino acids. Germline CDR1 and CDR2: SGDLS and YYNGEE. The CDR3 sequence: CASSLTDSRTEAFF. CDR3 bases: TGTGCCAGCTCCCTAACGGACAGTAGGACTGAAGCTTTCTTT.

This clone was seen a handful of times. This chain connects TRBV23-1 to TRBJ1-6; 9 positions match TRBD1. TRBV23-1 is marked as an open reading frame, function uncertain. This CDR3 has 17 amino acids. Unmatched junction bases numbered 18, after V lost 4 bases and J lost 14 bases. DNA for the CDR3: TGCGCCAGCAGTCCCCCCATCGCCGGACAGGGGCTTCCATCCCTCCACTTT. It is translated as CASSPPIAGQGLPSLHF.

The CDR3 DNA follows: TGTGCCAGCAGAGGGGGGGGCCAGCCCCAGCATTTT. Translation gives CASRGGGQPQHF. The chain recombines TRBV19 with TRBJ1-5; weak D call: TRBD1 (6 bases). CDR1 is LNHDA, CDR2 SQIVND, per germline (reference sequence). V lost 9 bases and J lost 7, with 13 bases in between. This CDR3 has 12 residues. The whole variable domain, filled in from reference TRBV19 and TRBJ1-5, reads DGGITQSPKYLFRKEGQNVTLSCEQNLNHDAMYWYRQDPGQGLRLIYYSQIVNDFQKGDIAEGYSVSREKKESFPLTVTSAQKNPTAFYLCASRGGGQPQHFGDGTRLSIL.

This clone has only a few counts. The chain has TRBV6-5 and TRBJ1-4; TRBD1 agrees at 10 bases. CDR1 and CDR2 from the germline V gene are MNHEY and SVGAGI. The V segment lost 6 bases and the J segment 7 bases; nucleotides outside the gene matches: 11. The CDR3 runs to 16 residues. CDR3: CASSYGQGTGAEKLFF. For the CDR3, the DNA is TGTGCCAGCAGCTACGGCCAAGGGACAGGGGCTGAAAAACTGTTTTTT.

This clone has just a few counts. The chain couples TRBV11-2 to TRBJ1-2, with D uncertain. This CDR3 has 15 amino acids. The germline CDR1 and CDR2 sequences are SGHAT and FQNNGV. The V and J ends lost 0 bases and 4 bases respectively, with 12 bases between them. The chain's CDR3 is CASSLEGVAVYGYTF. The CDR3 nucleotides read TGTGCCAGCAGCTTAGAAGGAGTGGCAGTCTATGGCTACACCTTC.

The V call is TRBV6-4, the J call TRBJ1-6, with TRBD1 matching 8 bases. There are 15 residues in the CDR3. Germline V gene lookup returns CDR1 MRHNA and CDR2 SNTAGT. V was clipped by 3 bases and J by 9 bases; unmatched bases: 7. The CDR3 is CASSEGQAWASPLHF. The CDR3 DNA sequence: TGTGCCAGCAGTGAGGGACAGGCTTGGGCTTCACCCCTCCACTTT.

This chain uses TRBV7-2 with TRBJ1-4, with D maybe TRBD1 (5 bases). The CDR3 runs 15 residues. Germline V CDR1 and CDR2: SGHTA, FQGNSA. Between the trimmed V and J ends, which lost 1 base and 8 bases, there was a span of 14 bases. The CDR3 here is CASSLGTGKGEKLFF. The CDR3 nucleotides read TGTGCCAGCAGCTTAGGTACAGGAAAGGGAGAAAAACTGTTTTTT. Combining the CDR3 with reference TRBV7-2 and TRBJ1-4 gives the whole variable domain GAGVSQSPSNKVTEKGKDVELRCDPISGHTALYWYRQSLGQGLEFLIYFQGNSAPDKSGLPSDRFSAERTGGSVSTLTIQRTQQEDSAVYLCASSLGTGKGEKLFFGSGTQLSVL.

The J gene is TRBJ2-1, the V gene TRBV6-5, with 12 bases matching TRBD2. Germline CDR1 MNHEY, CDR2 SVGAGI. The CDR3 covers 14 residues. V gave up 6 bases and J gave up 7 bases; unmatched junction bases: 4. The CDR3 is CASRLAGGKNEQFF. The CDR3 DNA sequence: TGTGCCAGCAGACTAGCGGGGGGAAAAAATGAGCAGTTCTTC.

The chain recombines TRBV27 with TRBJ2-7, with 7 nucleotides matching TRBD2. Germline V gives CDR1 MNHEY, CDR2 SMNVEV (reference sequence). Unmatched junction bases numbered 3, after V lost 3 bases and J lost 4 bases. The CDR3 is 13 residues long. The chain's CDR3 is CASSLGLLYEQYF. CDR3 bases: TGTGCCAGCAGTTTGGGACTACTTTACGAGCAGTACTTC.

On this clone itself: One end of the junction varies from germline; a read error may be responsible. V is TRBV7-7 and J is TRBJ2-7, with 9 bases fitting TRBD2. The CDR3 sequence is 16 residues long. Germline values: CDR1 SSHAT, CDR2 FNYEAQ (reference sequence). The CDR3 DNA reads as TGTGCTAGCAGCTCCCCAGCGGGGGGCCTTGCCTACGAGCAGTACTTC. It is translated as CASSSPAGGLAYEQYF.

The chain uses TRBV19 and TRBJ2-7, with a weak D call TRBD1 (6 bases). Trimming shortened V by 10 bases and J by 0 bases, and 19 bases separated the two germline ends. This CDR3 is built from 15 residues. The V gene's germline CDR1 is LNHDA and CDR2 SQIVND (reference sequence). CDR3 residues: CATAGRQEHSYEQYF. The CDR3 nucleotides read TGTGCCACCGCCGGCAGACAGGAACACTCCTACGAGCAGTACTTC.

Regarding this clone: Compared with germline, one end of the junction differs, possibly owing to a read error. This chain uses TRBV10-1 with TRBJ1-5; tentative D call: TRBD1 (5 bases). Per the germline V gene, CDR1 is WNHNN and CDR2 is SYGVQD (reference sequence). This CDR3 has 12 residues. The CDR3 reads CASSYQGGPRHF. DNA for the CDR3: TGCGCCAGCAGTTATCAGGGTGGGCCCCGGCATTTT.

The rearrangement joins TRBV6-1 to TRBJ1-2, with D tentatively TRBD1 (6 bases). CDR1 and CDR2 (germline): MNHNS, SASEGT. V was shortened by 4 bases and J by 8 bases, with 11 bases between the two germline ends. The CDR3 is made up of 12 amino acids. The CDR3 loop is CASSATGSGYTF. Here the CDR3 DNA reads TGTGCCAGCAGTGCAACAGGGAGCGGCTACACCTTC.

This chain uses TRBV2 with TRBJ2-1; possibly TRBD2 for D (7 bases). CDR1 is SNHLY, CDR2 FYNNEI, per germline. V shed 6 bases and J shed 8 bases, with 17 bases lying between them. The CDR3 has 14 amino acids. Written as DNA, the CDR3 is TGTGCCAGCAGGCTAGCCCGCGGGGGCGATGAGCAGTTCTTC. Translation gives CASRLARGGDEQFF.

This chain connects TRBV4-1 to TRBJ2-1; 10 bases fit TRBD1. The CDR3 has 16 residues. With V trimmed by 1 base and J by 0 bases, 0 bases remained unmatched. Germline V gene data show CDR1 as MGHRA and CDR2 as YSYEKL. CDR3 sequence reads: CASSQGDRGSYNEQFF. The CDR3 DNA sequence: TGCGCCAGCAGCCAAGGGGACAGGGGCTCCTACAATGAGCAGTTCTTC.

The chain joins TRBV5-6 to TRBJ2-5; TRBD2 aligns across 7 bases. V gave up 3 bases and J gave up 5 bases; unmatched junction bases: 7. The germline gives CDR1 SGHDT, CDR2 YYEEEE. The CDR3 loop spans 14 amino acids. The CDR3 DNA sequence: TGTGCCAGCAGCTACCAGCGGGGTCGGGAGACCCAGTACTTC. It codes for CASSYQRGRETQYF. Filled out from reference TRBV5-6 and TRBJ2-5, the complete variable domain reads DAGVTQSPTHLIKTRGQQVTLRCSPKSGHDTVSWYQQALGQGPQFIFQYYEEEERQRGNFPDRFSGHQFPNYSSELNVNALLLGDSALYLCASSYQRGRETQYFGPGTRLLVL.

CDR3 protein: CASSLTGGHQPQHF. CDR3 DNA: TGTGCCAGCAGTCTAACAGGGGGCCATCAGCCCCAGCATTTT. The genes are TRBV6-5 and TRBJ1-5, with 9 bases fitting TRBD1. With V trimmed by 5 bases and J by 5 bases, 4 bases remained unmatched. CDR1 MNHEY and CDR2 SVGAGI come from the germline V gene. This CDR3 region has 14 residues.

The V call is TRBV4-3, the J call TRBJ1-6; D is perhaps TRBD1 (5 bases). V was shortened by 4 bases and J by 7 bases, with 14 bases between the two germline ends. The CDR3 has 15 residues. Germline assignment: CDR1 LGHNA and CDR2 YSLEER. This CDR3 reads CASSRGTHPNSPLHF. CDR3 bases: TGCGCCAGCAGCCGAGGGACTCACCCCAATTCACCCCTCCACTTT.

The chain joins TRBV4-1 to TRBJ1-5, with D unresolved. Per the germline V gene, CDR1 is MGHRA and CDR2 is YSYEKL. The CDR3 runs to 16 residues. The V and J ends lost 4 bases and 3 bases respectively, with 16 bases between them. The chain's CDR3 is CASSPQERTSNQPQHF. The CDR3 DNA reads TGCGCCAGCAGCCCTCAGGAGCGGACCTCCAATCAGCCCCAGCATTTT.